These T cell receptor beta chains were read from a single sample in a study of OX40 agonist ivuxolimab in advanced cancers. Generated by immunoSEQ multiplex PCR, the TCRdb table keeps only in-frame clones and is missing some. This sample has 80,000 or so clones, with about 93% found just once. Sequences were derived from CD4+ or CD8+ T cells sorted from blood, sampled in a trial of the OX40 agonist ivuxolimab. Receptor source: an adult with an advanced solid tumor such as melanoma, head and neck, liver or kidney cancer. Each CDR3 is given with its conserved first and last residue. Fields, in order: J gene, clone size, D gene, V gene, CDR3 protein, CDR3 DNA. A D gene is named only where the DNA matches it firmly. Clone size is not always given. Where it is, it says once, few, many or a class for expanded clones.

TRBJ2-7 | NA | TRBD1 | TRBV5-1 | CASSLNRGASEQYF | TGCGCCAGCAGCTTGAACAGGGGGGCTAGCGAGCAGTACTTC
TRBJ1-1 | NA | NA | TRBV29-1 | CSVVGGRKGTEAFF | TGCAGCGTTGTCGGGGGGAGGAAGGGAACTGAAGCTTTCTTT
TRBJ2-1 | NA | TRBD1 | TRBV27 | CASSRQGANNEQFF | TGTGCCAGCAGTCGGCAGGGGGCCAACAATGAGCAGTTCTTC
TRBJ1-2 | few | NA | TRBV19 | CAELLHLTNYGYTF | TGTGCCGAACTCCTGCACCTAACTAACTATGGCTACACCTTC
TRBJ2-1 | NA | NA | TRBV11-2 | CASRGEYNEQFF | TGTGCCAGCAGAGGGGAGTACAATGAGCAGTTCTTC
TRBJ1-2 | once | NA | TRBV19 | CASTRLGGFTNYGYTF | TGTGCCAGTACCCGCTTAGGCGGTTTTACTAACTATGGCTACACCTTC
TRBJ1-1 | once | NA | TRBV6-5 | CASRIDGGTEAFF | TGTGCCAGCCGGATCGACGGTGGCACTGAAGCTTTCTTT
TRBJ2-2 | NA | TRBD2 | TRBV7-9 | CASSCEREVEVGELFF | TGTGCCAGCAGCTGCGAGCGGGAGGTCGAAGTCGGGGAGCTGTTTTTT
TRBJ1-1 | NA | NA | TRBV28 | CASSLVPDPSTEAFF | TGTGCCAGCAGTTTGGTGCCCGACCCTAGTACTGAAGCTTTCTTT
TRBJ2-4 | NA | TRBD2 | TRBV4-3 | CASSPSGVAGNIQYF | TGCGCCAGCAGCCCCTCGGGGGTAGCGGGAAACATTCAGTACTTC
TRBJ2-7 | NA | NA | TRBV7-9 | CASSVPWGSGGEQYF | TGTGCCAGCAGCGTCCCCTGGGGCAGCGGAGGCGAGCAGTACTTC
TRBJ2-5 | NA | NA | TRBV9 | CASSVATELGTQYF | TGTGCCAGCAGCGTAGCTACTGAGCTGGGGACCCAGTACTTC
TRBJ2-6 | NA | NA | TRBV28 | CASSPTGSGANVLTF | TGTGCCAGCAGTCCCACGGGGTCTGGGGCCAACGTCCTGACTTTC
TRBJ1-2 | NA | NA | TRBV10-2 | CASSGSLQGPYGYTF | TGCGCCAGCAGTGGAAGCCTACAGGGCCCCTATGGCTACACCTTC
TRBJ1-6 | NA | NA | TRBV15 | CATSPRGANNSPLHF | TGTGCCACCAGCCCTAGGGGGGCCAATAATTCACCCCTCCACTTT
TRBJ1-5 | NA | NA | TRBV7-2 | CASSLLNQPQHF | TGTGCCAGCAGCCTATTAAATCAGCCCCAGCATTTT
TRBJ2-5 | NA | TRBD2 | TRBV4-3 | CASSQEERGVETQYF | TGCGCCAGCAGCCAAGAGGAGCGGGGGGTGGAGACCCAGTACTTC
TRBJ1-5 | NA | NA | TRBV6-6 | CASSYSEGVSQPQHF | TGTGCCAGCAGTTACTCGGAGGGAGTTAGTCAGCCCCAGCATTTT
TRBJ1-1 | NA | NA | TRBV10-3 | CAIKRGANTEAFF | TGTGCCATCAAACGAGGAGCGAACACTGAAGCTTTCTTT
TRBJ2-1 | NA | NA | TRBV13 | CASERGMGEQFF | TGTGCCAGCGAGAGGGGGATGGGTGAGCAGTTCTTC
TRBJ2-7 | NA | NA | TRBV10-3 | CAISISRDNEQYF | TGTGCCATCAGTATCAGCCGGGACAACGAGCAGTACTTC
TRBJ1-3 | NA | TRBD1 | TRBV7-9 | CASSPTGTGGSGNTIYF | TGTGCCAGCAGCCCGACCGGGACAGGGGGTTCTGGAAACACCATATATTTT
TRBJ2-7 | NA | TRBD2 | TRBV9 | CASSVGRVAGGYEQYF | TGTGCCAGCAGCGTAGGCCGGGTAGCGGGAGGCTACGAGCAGTACTTC
TRBJ1-6 | NA | TRBD1 | TRBV7-2 | CASSSWDRRNSPLHF | TGTGCCAGCAGCTCTTGGGACAGGCGTAATTCACCCCTCCACTTT
TRBJ2-7 | NA | NA | TRBV11-2 | CASSPVDYYEQYF | TGTGCCAGCAGCCCAGTAGACTACTACGAGCAGTACTTC
TRBJ1-1 | NA | NA | TRBV19 | CASSIGVRTEAFF | TGTGCCAGTAGTATAGGGGTCCGGACTGAAGCTTTCTTT
TRBJ1-1 | NA | TRBD1 | TRBV6-5 | CASSYPGQGRTEAFF | TGTGCCAGCAGTTACCCGGGACAGGGAAGGACTGAAGCTTTCTTT
TRBJ1-5 | NA | NA | TRBV5-6 | CASSSDVQPQHF | TGTGCCAGCAGCTCAGACGTCCAGCCCCAGCATTTT
TRBJ2-7 | NA | TRBD2 | TRBV7-2 | CASSTSGTSRYEQYF | TGTGCCAGCAGCACAAGCGGGACTAGCCGTTACGAGCAGTACTTC
TRBJ2-1 | NA | NA | TRBV30 | CAWTPTGNAYNEQFF | TGTGCCTGGACCCCCACAGGGAATGCCTACAATGAGCAGTTCTTC
TRBJ1-2 | NA | NA | TRBV6-1 | CASSAGHHGYTF | TGTGCCAGCAGTGCGGGGCACCATGGCTACACCTTC
TRBJ2-1 | NA | NA | TRBV13 | CASSSPEGYNEQFF | TGTGCCAGCAGCTCCCCGGAGGGATACAATGAGCAGTTCTTC
TRBJ1-2 | NA | NA | TRBV15 | CATSRGEIDYGYTF | TGTGCCACCAGCAGAGGGGAAATAGACTATGGCTACACCTTC
TRBJ2-5 | NA | NA | TRBV29-1 | CSVDGTQETQYF | TGCAGCGTCGACGGAACACAAGAGACCCAGTACTTC
TRBJ2-3 | NA | TRBD2 | TRBV4-2 | CASSLVTSGARDTQYF | TGTGCCAGCAGCCTAGTTACTAGCGGGGCACGGGATACGCAGTATTTT
TRBJ2-2 | once | TRBD2 | TRBV5-1 | CASSSPVEYGGTGELFF | TGCGCCAGCAGCTCCCCAGTAGAGTACGGGGGGACCGGGGAGCTGTTTTTT
TRBJ2-1 | NA | TRBD2 | TRBV15 | CATSSWVASGINEQFF | TGTGCCACCAGCAGCTGGGTCGCCAGCGGGATCAATGAGCAGTTCTTC
TRBJ1-2 | NA | NA | TRBV28 | CASSFTASNGYTF | TGTGCCAGCAGTTTTACCGCCTCCAATGGCTACACCTTC
TRBJ1-2 | NA | TRBD1 | TRBV12-5 | CASGLVPGDRSNYGYTF | TGTGCTAGTGGTTTGGTGCCGGGGGACAGGTCTAACTATGGCTACACCTTC
TRBJ1-1 | few | NA | TRBV7-8 | CASSLGYPATEAFF | TGTGCCAGCAGCTTGGGGTACCCAGCCACTGAAGCTTTCTTT